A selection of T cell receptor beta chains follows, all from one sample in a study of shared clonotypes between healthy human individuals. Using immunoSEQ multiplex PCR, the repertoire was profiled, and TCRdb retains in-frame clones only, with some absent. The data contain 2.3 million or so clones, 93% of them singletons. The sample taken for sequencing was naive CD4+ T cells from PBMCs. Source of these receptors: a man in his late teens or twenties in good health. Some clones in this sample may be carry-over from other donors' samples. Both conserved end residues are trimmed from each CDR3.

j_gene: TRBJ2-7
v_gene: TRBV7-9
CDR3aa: ASSLDGVAGVNEQY

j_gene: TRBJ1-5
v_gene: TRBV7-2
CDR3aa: ASSLVLDSSQPQH

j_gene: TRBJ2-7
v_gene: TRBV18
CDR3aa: ASSYTGGHEQY

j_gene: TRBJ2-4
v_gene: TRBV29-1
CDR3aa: SGRGTAKNIQY

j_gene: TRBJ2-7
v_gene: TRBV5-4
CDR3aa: ASSSKPGGYEQY

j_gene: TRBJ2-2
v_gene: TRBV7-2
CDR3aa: ASSYRPGVNTGELF

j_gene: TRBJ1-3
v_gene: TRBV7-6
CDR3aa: ASSFTAPGGNGNTIY

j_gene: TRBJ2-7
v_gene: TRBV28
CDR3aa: ASSSPGTEQY

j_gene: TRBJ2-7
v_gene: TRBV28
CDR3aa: ASSVPGSYEQY

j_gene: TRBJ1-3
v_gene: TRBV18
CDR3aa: ASSPGGAKGNTIY

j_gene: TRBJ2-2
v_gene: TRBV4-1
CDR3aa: ASSQTGLAGGPVPGELF

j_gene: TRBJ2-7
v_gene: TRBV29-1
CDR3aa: SVEDGKDEQY

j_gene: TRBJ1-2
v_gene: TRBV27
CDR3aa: ASRKDRLANYGYT

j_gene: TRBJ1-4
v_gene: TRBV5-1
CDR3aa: ASSFGQVLNEKLF

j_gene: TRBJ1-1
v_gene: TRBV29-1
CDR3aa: SAGPGLSGNTEAF

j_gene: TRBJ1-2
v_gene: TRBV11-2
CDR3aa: ASSSGQGSGYT

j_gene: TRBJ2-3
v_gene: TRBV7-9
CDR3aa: ASSPDRPRTDTQY

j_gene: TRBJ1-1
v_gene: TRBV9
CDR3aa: ASSVGQIAEAF

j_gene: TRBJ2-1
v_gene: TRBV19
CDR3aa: ASSRLADNEQF

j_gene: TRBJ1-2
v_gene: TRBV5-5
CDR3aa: ASSLTGTGSLYGYT

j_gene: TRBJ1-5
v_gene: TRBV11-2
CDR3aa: ASSLVADQPQH

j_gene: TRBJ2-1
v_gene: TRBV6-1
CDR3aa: ASSERVGLARNEQF

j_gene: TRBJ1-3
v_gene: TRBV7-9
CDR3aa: ASSSPVRTGNTIY

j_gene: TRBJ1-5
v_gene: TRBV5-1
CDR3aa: ASSLARKQGPYSNQPQH

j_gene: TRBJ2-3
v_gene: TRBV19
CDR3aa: ASSPLAASPDTQY

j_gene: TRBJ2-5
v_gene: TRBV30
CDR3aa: AWSPRDRGDQETQY

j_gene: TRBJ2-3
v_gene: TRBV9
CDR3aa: ASSPRVGSTDTQY

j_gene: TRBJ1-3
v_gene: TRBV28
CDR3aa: ASSFQDRVGGNTIY

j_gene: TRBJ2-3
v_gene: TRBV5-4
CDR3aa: ASALTSGTDTQY

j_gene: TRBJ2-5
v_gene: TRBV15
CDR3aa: ATSRDRGQETQY

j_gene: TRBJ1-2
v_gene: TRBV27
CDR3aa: ASSSRDGYGRGYT

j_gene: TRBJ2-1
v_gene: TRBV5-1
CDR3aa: ASSSGTLPLNEQF

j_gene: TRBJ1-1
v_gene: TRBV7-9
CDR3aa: ASSSAIRAF

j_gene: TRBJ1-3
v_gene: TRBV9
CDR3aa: ASSVDPQNTIY

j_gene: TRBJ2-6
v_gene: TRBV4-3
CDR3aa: ASSQDRGSPSAGANVLT

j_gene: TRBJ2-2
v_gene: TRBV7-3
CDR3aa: ASSLFRNTGELF